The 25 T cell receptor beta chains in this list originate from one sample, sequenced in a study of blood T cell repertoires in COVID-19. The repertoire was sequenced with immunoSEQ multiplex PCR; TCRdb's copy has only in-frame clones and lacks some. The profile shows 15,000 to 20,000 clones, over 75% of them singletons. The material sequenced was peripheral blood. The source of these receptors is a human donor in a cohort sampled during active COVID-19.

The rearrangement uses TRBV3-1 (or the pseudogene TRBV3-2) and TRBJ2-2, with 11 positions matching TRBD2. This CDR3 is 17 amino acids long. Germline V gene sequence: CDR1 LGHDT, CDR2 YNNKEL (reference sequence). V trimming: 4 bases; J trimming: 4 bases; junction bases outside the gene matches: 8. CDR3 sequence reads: CASSPSGLADLTGELFF. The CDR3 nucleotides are TGTGCCAGCAGCCCCTCGGGACTAGCGGATCTCACCGGGGAGCTGTTTTTT.

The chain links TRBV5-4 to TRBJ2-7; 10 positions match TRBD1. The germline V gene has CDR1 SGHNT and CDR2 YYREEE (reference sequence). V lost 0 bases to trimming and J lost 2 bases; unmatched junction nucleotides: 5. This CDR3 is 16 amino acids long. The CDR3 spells CASSLDGTGVTYEQYF. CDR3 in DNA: TGTGCCAGCAGCTTGGATGGGACAGGGGTAACCTACGAGCAGTACTTC.

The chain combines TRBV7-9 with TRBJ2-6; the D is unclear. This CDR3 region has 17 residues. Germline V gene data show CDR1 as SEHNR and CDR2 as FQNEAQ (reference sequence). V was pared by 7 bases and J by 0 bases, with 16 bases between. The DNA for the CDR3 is TGTGCCAGCACCATTTCTGTGGCAATCTCTGGGGCCAACGTCCTGACTTTC. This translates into CASTISVAISGANVLTF.

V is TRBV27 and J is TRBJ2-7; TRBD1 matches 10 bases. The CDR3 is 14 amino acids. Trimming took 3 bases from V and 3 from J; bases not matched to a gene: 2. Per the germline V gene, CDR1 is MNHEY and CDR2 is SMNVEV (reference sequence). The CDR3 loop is CASSFGTGDYEQYF. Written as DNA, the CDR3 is TGTGCCAGCAGTTTCGGGACAGGGGACTACGAGCAGTACTTC.

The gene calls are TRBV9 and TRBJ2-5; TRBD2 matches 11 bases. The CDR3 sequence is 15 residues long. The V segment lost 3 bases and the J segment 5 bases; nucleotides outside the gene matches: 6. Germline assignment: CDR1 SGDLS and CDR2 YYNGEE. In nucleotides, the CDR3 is TGTGCCAGCAGCGCGAGTAGCGGGAGGGCGGAGACCCAGTACTTC. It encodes CASSASSGRAETQYF. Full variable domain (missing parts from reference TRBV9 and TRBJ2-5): DSGVTQTPKHLITATGQRVTLRCSPRSGDLSVYWYQQSLDQGLQFLIQYYNGEERAKGNILERFSAQQFPDLHSELNLSSLELGDSALYFCASSASSGRAETQYFGPGTRLLVL.

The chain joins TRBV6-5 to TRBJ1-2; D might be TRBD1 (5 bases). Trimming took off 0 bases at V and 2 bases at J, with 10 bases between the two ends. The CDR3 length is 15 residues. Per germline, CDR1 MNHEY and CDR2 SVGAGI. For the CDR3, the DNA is TGTGCCAGCAGTTACTCGGGCGGGACGAACTATGGCTACACCTTC. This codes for CASSYSGGTNYGYTF.

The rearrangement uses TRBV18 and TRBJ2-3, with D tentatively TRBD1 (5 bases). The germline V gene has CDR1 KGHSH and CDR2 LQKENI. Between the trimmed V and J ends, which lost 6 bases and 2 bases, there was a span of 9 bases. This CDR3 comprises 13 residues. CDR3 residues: CASSRQTTDTQYF. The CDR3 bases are TGTGCCAGCTCTCGACAGACCACAGATACGCAGTATTTT.

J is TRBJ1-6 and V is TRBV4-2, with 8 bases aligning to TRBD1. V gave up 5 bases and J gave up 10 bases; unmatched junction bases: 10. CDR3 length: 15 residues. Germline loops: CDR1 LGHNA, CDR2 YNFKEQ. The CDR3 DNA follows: TGTGCCAGCAGCGGAACAGGGGGTGGGTGGTCACCCCTCCACTTT. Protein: CASSGTGGGWSPLHF.

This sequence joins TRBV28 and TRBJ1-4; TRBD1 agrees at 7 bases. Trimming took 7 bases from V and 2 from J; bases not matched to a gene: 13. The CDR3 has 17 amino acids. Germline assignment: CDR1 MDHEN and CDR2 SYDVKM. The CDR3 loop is CASTQGDSAATNEKLFF. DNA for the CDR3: TGTGCCAGCACCCAGGGGGACAGCGCCGCGACTAATGAAAAACTGTTTTTT.

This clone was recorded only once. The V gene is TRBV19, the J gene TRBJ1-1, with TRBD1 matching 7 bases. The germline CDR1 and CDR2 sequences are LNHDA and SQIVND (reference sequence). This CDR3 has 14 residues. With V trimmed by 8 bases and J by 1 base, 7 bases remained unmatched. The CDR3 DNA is TGTGCCAGTTCTTCCGCAGGGGGGAACACTGAAGCTTTCTTT. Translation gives CASSSAGGNTEAFF.

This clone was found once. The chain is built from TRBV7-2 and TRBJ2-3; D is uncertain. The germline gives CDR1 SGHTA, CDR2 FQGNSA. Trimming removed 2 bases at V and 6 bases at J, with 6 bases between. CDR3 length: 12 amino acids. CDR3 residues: CASSLMRDTQYF. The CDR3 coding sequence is TGTGCCAGCAGCTTAATGAGGGATACGCAGTATTTT.

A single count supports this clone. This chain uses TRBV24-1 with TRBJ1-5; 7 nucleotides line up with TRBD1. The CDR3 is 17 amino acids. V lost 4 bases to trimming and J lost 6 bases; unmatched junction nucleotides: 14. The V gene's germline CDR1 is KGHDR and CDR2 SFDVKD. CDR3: CATSDSRQGPVGQPQHF. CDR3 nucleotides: TGTGCCACCAGTGACTCCCGACAGGGCCCTGTTGGTCAGCCCCAGCATTTT.

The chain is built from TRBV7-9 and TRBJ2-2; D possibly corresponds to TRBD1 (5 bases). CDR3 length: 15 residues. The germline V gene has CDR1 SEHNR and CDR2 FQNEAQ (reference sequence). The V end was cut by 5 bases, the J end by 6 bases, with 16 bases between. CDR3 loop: CASSLEGARSGELFF. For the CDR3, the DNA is TGTGCCAGCAGCCTAGAAGGGGCCAGGTCCGGGGAGCTGTTTTTT.

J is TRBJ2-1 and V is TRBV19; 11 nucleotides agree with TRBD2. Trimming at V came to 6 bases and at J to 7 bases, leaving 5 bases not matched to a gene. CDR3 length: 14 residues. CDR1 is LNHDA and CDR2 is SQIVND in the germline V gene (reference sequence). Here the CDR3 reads CASRPGLAANEQFF. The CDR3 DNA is TGTGCCAGTAGACCGGGACTAGCGGCTAATGAGCAGTTCTTC.

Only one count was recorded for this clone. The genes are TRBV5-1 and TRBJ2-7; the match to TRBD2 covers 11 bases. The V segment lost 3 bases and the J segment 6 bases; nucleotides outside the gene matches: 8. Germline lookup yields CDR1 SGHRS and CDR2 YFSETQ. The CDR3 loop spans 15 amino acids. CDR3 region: CASSYIAGGPGEQYF. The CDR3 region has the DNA TGCGCCAGCAGCTACATAGCGGGAGGGCCTGGCGAGCAGTACTTC.

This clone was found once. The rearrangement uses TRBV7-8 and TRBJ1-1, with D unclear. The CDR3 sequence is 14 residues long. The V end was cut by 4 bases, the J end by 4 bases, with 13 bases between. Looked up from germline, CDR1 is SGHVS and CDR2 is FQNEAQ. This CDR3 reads CASSSDGGITEAFF. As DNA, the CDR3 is TGTGCCAGCAGCTCGGACGGAGGGATCACTGAAGCTTTCTTT.

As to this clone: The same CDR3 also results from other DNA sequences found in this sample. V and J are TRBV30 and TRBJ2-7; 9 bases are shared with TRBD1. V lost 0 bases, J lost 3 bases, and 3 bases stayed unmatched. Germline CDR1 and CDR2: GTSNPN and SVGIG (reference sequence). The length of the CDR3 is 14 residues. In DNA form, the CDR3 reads TGTGCCTGGAGTGTGGGGACAGGGAACTACGAGCAGTACTTC. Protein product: CAWSVGTGNYEQYF.

CDR3 bases: TGTGCCACCAGTGACGCGGGGGGCGCAAATACGCAGTATTTT. Translation: CATSDAGGANTQYF. The chain is built from TRBV24-1 and TRBJ2-3, with 8 bases matching TRBD2. Germline CDR1 reads KGHDR; CDR2 reads SFDVKD. With V trimmed by 4 bases and J by 7 bases, 6 bases remained unmatched. This CDR3 has 14 residues.

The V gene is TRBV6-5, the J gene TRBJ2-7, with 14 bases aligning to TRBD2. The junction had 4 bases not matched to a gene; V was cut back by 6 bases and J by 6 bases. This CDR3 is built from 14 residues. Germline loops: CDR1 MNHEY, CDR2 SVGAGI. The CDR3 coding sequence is TGTGCCAGCAGCCGACTAGCGGGAGGGCTCGAGCAGTACTTC. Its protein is CASSRLAGGLEQYF.

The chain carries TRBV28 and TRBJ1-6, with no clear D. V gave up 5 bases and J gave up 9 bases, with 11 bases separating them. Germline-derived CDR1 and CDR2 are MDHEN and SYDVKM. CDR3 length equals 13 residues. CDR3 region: CASSPTRGSPLHF. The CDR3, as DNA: TGTGCCAGCAGTCCCACTCGGGGTTCACCCCTCCACTTT.

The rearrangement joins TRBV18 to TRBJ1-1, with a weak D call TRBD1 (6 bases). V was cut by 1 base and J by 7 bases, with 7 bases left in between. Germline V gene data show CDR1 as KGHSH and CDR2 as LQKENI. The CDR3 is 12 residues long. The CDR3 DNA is TGTGCCAGCTCACCACTACAGGGTGAAGCTTTCTTT. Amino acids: CASSPLQGEAFF.

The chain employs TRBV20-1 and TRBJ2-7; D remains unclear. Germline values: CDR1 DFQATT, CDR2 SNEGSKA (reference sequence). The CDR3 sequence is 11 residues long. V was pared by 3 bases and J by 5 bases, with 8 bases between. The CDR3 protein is CSASLNNEQYF. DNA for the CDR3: TGCAGTGCTAGCTTGAACAACGAGCAGTACTTC.

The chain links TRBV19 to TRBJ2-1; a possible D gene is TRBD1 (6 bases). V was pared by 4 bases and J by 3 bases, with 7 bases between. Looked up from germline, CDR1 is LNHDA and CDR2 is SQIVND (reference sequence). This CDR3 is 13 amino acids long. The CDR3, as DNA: TGTGCCAGTAGTACGACAGGCTACAATGAGCAGTTCTTC. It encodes CASSTTGYNEQFF.

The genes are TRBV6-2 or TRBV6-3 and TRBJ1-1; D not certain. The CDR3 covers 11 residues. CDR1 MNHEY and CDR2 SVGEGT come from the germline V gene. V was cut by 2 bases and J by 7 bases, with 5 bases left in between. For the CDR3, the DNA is TGTGCCAGCAGTTACACAAATGAAGCTTTCTTT. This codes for CASSYTNEAFF.

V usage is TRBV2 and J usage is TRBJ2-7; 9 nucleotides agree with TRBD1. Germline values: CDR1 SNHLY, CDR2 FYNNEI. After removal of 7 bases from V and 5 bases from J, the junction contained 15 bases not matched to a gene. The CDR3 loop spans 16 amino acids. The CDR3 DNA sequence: TGTGCCAGCACCCGAAGGGCACAGGGGGCGGCCCACGAGCAGTACTTC. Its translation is CASTRRAQGAAHEQYF.